The 2 T cell receptor beta chains presented below share a single source sample, sequenced in a study of long-term antiretroviral therapy in people with HIV. They ran version v3.0 of the immunoSEQ assay at survey level. Method: immunoSEQ multiplex PCR; TCRdb's copy keeps in-frame clones and lacks some. The sample lists around 20,000 clones; around 76% were seen once. The sequenced sample was unsorted PBMCs, obtained 0.5 years before starting antiretroviral therapy. These TCRs come from a woman aged 45-65 years with HIV.

The chain uses TRBV27 and TRBJ2-1, with a tentative D call TRBD2 (7 bases). Germline V gene lookup returns CDR1 MNHEY and CDR2 SMNVEV (reference sequence). The CDR3 has 15 amino acids. V was pared by 3 bases and J by 4 bases, with 13 bases between. CDR3 nucleotides: TGTGCCAGCAGTTTTGCTAGCGGACAGTACAATGAGCAGTTCTTC. Its translation is CASSFASGQYNEQFF.

The rearrangement links TRBV28 to TRBJ1-1, with 7 positions matching TRBD1. After removal of 2 bases from V and 7 bases from J, the junction contained 10 bases not matched to a gene. CDR3 length equals 15 residues. CDR1 and CDR2 from the germline V gene are MDHEN and SYDVKM. The CDR3 region is CASSLAGQSINEAFF. The DNA for the CDR3 is TGTGCCAGCAGTTTAGCGGGACAGTCGATAAATGAAGCTTTCTTT.